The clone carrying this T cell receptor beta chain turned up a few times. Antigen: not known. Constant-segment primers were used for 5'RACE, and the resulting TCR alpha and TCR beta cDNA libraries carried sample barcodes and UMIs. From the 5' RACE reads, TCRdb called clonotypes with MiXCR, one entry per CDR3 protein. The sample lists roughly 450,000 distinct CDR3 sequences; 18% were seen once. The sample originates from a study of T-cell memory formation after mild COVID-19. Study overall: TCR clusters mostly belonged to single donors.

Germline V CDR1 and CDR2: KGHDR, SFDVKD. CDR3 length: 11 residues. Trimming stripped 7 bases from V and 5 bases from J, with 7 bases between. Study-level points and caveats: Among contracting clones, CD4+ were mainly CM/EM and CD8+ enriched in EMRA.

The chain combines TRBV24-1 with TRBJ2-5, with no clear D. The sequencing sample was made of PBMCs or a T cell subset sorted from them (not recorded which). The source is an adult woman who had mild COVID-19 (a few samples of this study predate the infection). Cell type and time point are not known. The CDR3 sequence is CATRDGETQYF. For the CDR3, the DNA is TGTGCCACCAGGGACGGGGAGACCCAGTACTTC.